One and the same sample provided the 24 T cell receptor beta chains below, sequenced in a study of blood T cell repertoires in COVID-19. Only in-frame clones appear in the TCRdb table, and some are missing; sequencing was by immunoSEQ multiplex PCR. The sample lists 200,000 to 250,000 clones, around 80% occurring once. What was sequenced was peripheral blood. These receptors all come from a woman between 65 and 79 years old with acute or convalescent COVID-19.

The chain joins TRBV28 to TRBJ1-2; 12 nucleotides agree with TRBD1. The CDR3 runs 13 residues. Trimming cost V 8 bases and J 7 bases; bases outside gene matches: 5. Germline assignment: CDR1 MDHEN and CDR2 SYDVKM. CDR3: CASGTGGTIGYTF. The CDR3 nucleotides read TGTGCCAGCGGGACAGGGGGCACGATTGGCTACACCTTC.

This chain uses TRBV5-4 with TRBJ2-1; 9 bases are a match to TRBD1. This CDR3 is 15 amino acids long. Losses at the gene ends were 2 bases for V and 8 bases for J; bases not matched to a gene: 8. Germline values: CDR1 SGHNT, CDR2 YYREEE (reference sequence). The CDR3 protein is CASSFGTGGLDEQFF. CDR3 DNA: TGTGCCAGCAGCTTTGGAACAGGGGGCCTGGATGAGCAGTTCTTC.

In nucleotides, the CDR3 is TGTGCCAGCACCACCACGGGGACAGGGGCTCAAGAGACCCAGTACTTC. Translation gives CASTTTGTGAQETQYF. The V and J genes are TRBV5-6 and TRBJ2-5; 10 bases are shared with TRBD1. There are 16 residues in the CDR3. The trim removed 6 bases at V and 2 bases at J, leaving 10 bases unmatched. Germline CDR1 SGHDT, CDR2 YYEEEE.

CDR3 sequence: CASSIRSGQAQSSGNTIYF. In DNA form, the CDR3 reads TGTGCCAGTAGTATCCGAAGCGGACAGGCGCAGAGCTCTGGAAACACCATATATTTT. V and J are TRBV19 and TRBJ1-3, with 7 bases aligning to TRBD1. Germline lookup yields CDR1 LNHDA and CDR2 SQIVND (reference sequence). V was clipped by 3 bases and J by 0 bases; unmatched bases: 14. The CDR3 has 19 amino acids.

The J gene is TRBJ1-1, the V gene TRBV5-1, with 9 bases fitting TRBD1. Trimming at V came to 3 bases and at J to 1 base, leaving 10 bases not matched to a gene. This CDR3 is built from 17 residues. Germline assignment: CDR1 SGHRS and CDR2 YFSETQ. CDR3 in amino acids: CASSSHPGQGTNTEAFF. CDR3 in DNA: TGCGCCAGCAGCTCTCATCCGGGACAGGGAACGAACACTGAAGCTTTCTTT.

The CDR3 nucleotides read TGTGCCACCAGTGATTCTAGGGGGCCGGCCTATGGCTACACCTTC. Amino acids: CATSDSRGPAYGYTF. The chain couples TRBV24-1 to TRBJ1-2; 7 bases line up with TRBD1. The CDR3 is 15 residues long. Germline loops: CDR1 KGHDR, CDR2 SFDVKD. V was clipped by 2 bases and J by 4 bases; unmatched bases: 6.

The table lists this clone with a few counts. The rearrangement uses TRBV7-3 and TRBJ1-2; perhaps TRBD1 as D (6 bases). Germline values: CDR1 SGHTA, CDR2 FQGTGA. This CDR3 contains 13 residues. V lost 5 bases and J lost 8, with 15 bases in between. The CDR3 DNA follows: TGTGCCAGCAGCGCGGGCCCAGGGGCCGGCTACACCTTC. Protein sequence: CASSAGPGAGYTF.

This chain links TRBV10-3 with TRBJ2-7; D is perhaps TRBD1 (6 bases). Germline V gene sequence: CDR1 ENHRY, CDR2 SYGVKD. The V and J ends lost 4 bases and 7 bases respectively, with 14 bases between them. This CDR3 contains 13 residues. CDR3: CAISVTGSQEQYF. DNA of the CDR3: TGTGCCATCAGTGTCACAGGGAGTCAGGAGCAGTACTTC.

This chain uses TRBV27 with TRBJ2-7; 9 bases agree with TRBD1. The length of the CDR3 is 14 residues. Germline V gene sequence: CDR1 MNHEY, CDR2 SMNVEV (reference sequence). The trim removed 5 bases at V and 4 bases at J, leaving 6 bases unmatched. The CDR3: CASSPQGAGYEQYF. DNA for the CDR3: TGTGCCAGCAGTCCACAGGGGGCCGGGTACGAGCAGTACTTC.

The chain uses TRBV7-9 and TRBJ1-2; unclear D gene. The CDR3 loop spans 12 amino acids. CDR1 and CDR2 from the germline V gene are SEHNR and FQNEAQ (reference sequence). V lost 3 bases to trimming and J lost 4 bases, with 6 bases between them. CDR3 coding DNA: TGTGCCAGCAGCTTTGACACCTATGGCTACACCTTC. Its protein product is CASSFDTYGYTF.

This chain connects TRBV27 to TRBJ2-5; TRBD1 agrees at 7 bases. Unmatched junction bases numbered 4, after V lost 4 bases and J lost 2 bases. The length of the CDR3 is 14 residues. Germline lookup yields CDR1 MNHEY and CDR2 SMNVEV (reference sequence). The CDR3 loop is CASSSRDRQETQYF. The DNA of the CDR3 is TGTGCCAGCAGTTCACGGGACAGACAAGAGACCCAGTACTTC.

The chain links TRBV27 to TRBJ2-7; 15 nucleotides agree with TRBD2. This CDR3 is built from 17 residues. V shed 7 bases and J 0 bases; nucleotides not matched to a gene: 7. Germline V gene data show CDR1 as MNHEY and CDR2 as SMNVEV (reference sequence). CDR3 in DNA: TGTGCCAGCACCTCAGGACTAGCGGGAGGGAGCTCCTACGAGCAGTACTTC. Translated: CASTSGLAGGSSYEQYF.

The CDR3 DNA reads TGTGCCAGCAGTCATCCCCCCCCTCGAGTGCCCTATGGCTACACCTTC. This translates into CASSHPPPRVPYGYTF. The rearrangement joins TRBV6-6 to TRBJ1-2, with D uncertain. This CDR3 comprises 16 residues. Germline V CDR1 and CDR2: MNHNY, SVGAGI (reference sequence). The V end was cut by 5 bases, the J end by 4 bases, with 20 bases between.

To note about this clone: Other DNA sequences in this specimen translate into the identical CDR3. This chain connects TRBV5-1 to TRBJ2-6; D uncertain. This CDR3 has 15 amino acids. The V gene's germline CDR1 is SGHRS and CDR2 YFSETQ. Deletions cut 4 bases from V and 0 bases from J, with 8 bases between. This CDR3 is CASSLGASGANVLTF. In DNA, the CDR3 is TGCGCCAGCAGCCTCGGTGCCTCTGGGGCCAACGTCCTGACTTTC. The full variable domain, with the rest looked up from reference TRBV5-1 and TRBJ2-6, is KAGVTQTPRYLIKTRGQQVTLSCSPISGHRSVSWYQQTPGQGLQFLFEYFSETQRNKGNFPGRFSGRQFSNSRSEMNVSTLELGDSALYLCASSLGASGANVLTFGAGSRLTVL.

The chain carries TRBV7-9 and TRBJ2-1, with 10 bases that match TRBD2. This CDR3 contains 17 residues. Trimming took 5 bases from V and 2 from J; bases not matched to a gene: 9. Germline V gene sequence: CDR1 SEHNR, CDR2 FQNEAQ (reference sequence). The CDR3 DNA is TGTGCCAGCAGCCCGCTAACTAGCGGGATGACCTACAATGAGCAGTTCTTC. Encoded protein: CASSPLTSGMTYNEQFF.

This chain joins TRBV7-3 and TRBJ2-1; the match to TRBD2 covers 11 bases. The CDR3 is 16 amino acids. Per the germline V gene, CDR1 is SGHTA and CDR2 is FQGTGA. V shed 4 bases, J shed 10 bases, and the junction held 12 bases outside the gene matches. CDR3 DNA: TGTGCCAGCAGCTCCCACCTGACTAGCGGGAACCCAGAGCAGTTCTTC. This translates into CASSSHLTSGNPEQFF.

The chain combines TRBV11-2 with TRBJ1-2; the match to TRBD1 covers 8 bases. The V gene's germline CDR1 is SGHAT and CDR2 FQNNGV. Losses at the gene ends were 3 bases for V and 7 bases for J; bases not matched to a gene: 7. CDR3 length: 14 residues. The CDR3 DNA sequence: TGTGCCAGCAGCTTGGGCAGGGGGCCATTTGGCTACACCTTC. Amino acids: CASSLGRGPFGYTF.

The V call is TRBV14, the J call TRBJ2-1, with 7 nucleotides matching TRBD2. The CDR3 runs 16 residues. CDR1 and CDR2 from the germline V gene are SGHDN and FVKESK. The V segment lost 2 bases and the J segment 5 bases; nucleotides outside the gene matches: 9. The CDR3 DNA is TGTGCCAGCAGCCAACTGGGTAGCGGGCAGAACAATGAGCAGTTCTTC. Its protein product is CASSQLGSGQNNEQFF. Combining the CDR3 with reference TRBV14 and TRBJ2-1 gives the whole variable domain EAGVTQFPSHSVIEKGQTVTLRCDPISGHDNLYWYRRVMGKEIKFLLHFVKESKQDESGMPNNRFLAERTGGTYSTLKVQPAELEDSGVYFCASSQLGSGQNNEQFFGPGTRLTVL.

V gene TRBV27 combines with J gene TRBJ2-5; D is possibly TRBD2 (6 bases). Germline loops: CDR1 MNHEY, CDR2 SMNVEV (reference sequence). The CDR3 runs 13 residues. Trimming pared 5 bases from V and 5 bases from J, leaving 12 bases between. CDR3 nucleotides: TGTGCCAGCAGTCTCCGGGGGTGGGAGACCCAGTACTTC. This encodes CASSLRGWETQYF.

This clone was seen more than once but under ten times. At one end, the junction sequence differs from germline, possibly due to a read error. The V and J genes are TRBV28 and TRBJ2-7; no firm D call. This CDR3 has 12 amino acids. Germline values: CDR1 MDHEN, CDR2 SYDVKM. As DNA, the CDR3 is TGTGCCAGCAGTTTTTCCTCCTCCGAGCAGTACTTC. This gives the protein CASSFSSSEQYF.

The chain is built from TRBV7-9 and TRBJ1-4, with TRBD1 matching 8 bases. V lost 4 bases, J lost 5 bases, and 6 bases stayed unmatched. This CDR3 contains 15 residues. Per the germline V gene, CDR1 is SEHNR and CDR2 is FQNEAQ (reference sequence). CDR3 sequence: CASSSSGTGNEKLFF. The CDR3 nucleotides are TGTGCCAGCAGCTCATCCGGGACAGGAAATGAAAAACTGTTTTTT. The full variable domain, with the rest looked up from reference TRBV7-9 and TRBJ1-4, is DTGVSQNPRHKITKRGQNVTFRCDPISEHNRLYWYRQTLGQGPEFLTYFQNEAQLEKSRLLSDRFSAERPKGSFSTLEIQRTEQGDSAMYLCASSSSGTGNEKLFFGSGTQLSVL.

The gene calls are TRBV5-1 and TRBJ2-3; 7 bases are shared with TRBD1. Germline assignment: CDR1 SGHRS and CDR2 YFSETQ. The CDR3 has 15 residues. The ends lost 4 bases at V and 0 bases at J; junction bases unmatched: 5. The CDR3 nucleotides are TGCGCCAGCAGCGGAGGACAGGCCAGCACAGATACGCAGTATTTT. Translated, it gives CASSGGQASTDTQYF.

The chain couples TRBV21-1 to TRBJ2-1; the table's D call, TRBD2, has no DNA check behind it. TRBV21-1 is reported as a pseudogene. The CDR3 consists of 15 residues. The CDR3 nucleotides read TGTGCCAGCAGCAACGAAAGGCGGGCCCTAAATGAGCAGTTCTTC. Protein: CASSNERRALNEQFF.

The chain recombines TRBV7-9 with TRBJ2-3; 12 bases map to TRBD2. Germline CDR1 and CDR2: SEHNR and FQNEAQ (reference sequence). V dropped 4 bases and J dropped 4; count of bases not matched to a gene: 12. This CDR3 has 18 amino acids. CDR3 sequence (DNA): TGTGCCAGCAGCTGGAGCAGGACTAGCGGGATTGAGGCAGATACGCAGTATTTT. Its protein product is CASSWSRTSGIEADTQYF.